This T cell receptor beta chain was retrieved from a study of blood T cell repertoires in COVID-19. Looking at the study overall: Whether acute or convalescent, the COVID-19 samples came from the United States, Italy and Spain. Sample material is recorded as cDNA or gDNA derived from T cells, B-cell-depleted T cells, or PBMCs.

The CDR3 totals 13 residues. V dropped 4 bases and J dropped 5; count of bases not matched to a gene: 3. Germline V gene lookup returns CDR1 SGHRS and CDR2 YFSETQ. As to this clone: Other DNA sequences in this specimen translate into the identical CDR3.

In the study's own analysis: Estimated nucleated cell counts came from reference gene primer amplification. The repertoire was sequenced with immunoSEQ multiplex PCR; TCRdb's copy has only in-frame clones and lacks some. V and J calls and clone size follow that table, whereas D and trimming were derived from the DNA. The sample lists around 67,000 clones, around 87% seen once, with around 8% in the top ten. The TCR originated in a man aged 45-65 years with active COVID-19. The sample taken for sequencing was peripheral blood. This chain joins TRBV5-1 and TRBJ1-1, with TRBD1 matching over 9 bases. CDR3 sequence reads: CASSPGQGTEAFF. The DNA for the CDR3 is TGCGCCAGCAGCCCGGGACAGGGTACTGAAGCTTTCTTT.